A single sample is the source of the 9 T cell receptor beta chains below, sequenced in a study of shared clonotypes between healthy human individuals. Positive CCR7 selection of CD45RO-negative cells yielded the naive CD8 cells, and terminally differentiated effector memory CD45RA+ cells were excluded. Some clones are missing from TCRdb's copy, which holds only in-frame ones; the method was immunoSEQ multiplex PCR. The sample holds about 1.9 million clones; around 95% are singletons and the top ten take about 1.7%. The material sequenced was naive CD8+ T cells from PBMCs. The source is a man aged 18 to 29 in good health. Some clones in this sample may be carry-over from other donors' samples.

V is TRBV27 and J is TRBJ2-1; 9 bases are shared with TRBD1. The V gene's germline CDR1 is MNHEY and CDR2 SMNVEV (reference sequence). With V trimmed by 5 bases and J by 2 bases, 4 bases remained unmatched. The CDR3 is 15 amino acids. CDR3 residues: CASSEQGAAYNEQFF. In DNA, the CDR3 is TGTGCCAGCAGTGAACAGGGGGCCGCCTACAATGAGCAGTTCTTC.

The chain uses TRBV6-5 and TRBJ2-2; 9 positions match TRBD2. Germline assignment: CDR1 MNHEY and CDR2 SVGAGI. The V and J ends lost 0 bases and 7 bases, in that order; junction bases with no gene match: 3. CDR3 length: 15 amino acids. CDR3 amino acids: CASSYSSGSVGELFF. In DNA form, the CDR3 reads TGTGCCAGCAGTTACTCTAGCGGGAGCGTCGGGGAGCTGTTTTTT.

The table lists this clone with a count of one. The CDR3 spells CASSEVKYSTDTQYF. As DNA, the CDR3 is TGTGCCAGCAGTGAAGTCAAGTATAGCACAGATACGCAGTATTTT. The chain joins TRBV6-1 to TRBJ2-3, with no clear D. From germline, CDR1 is MNHNS and CDR2 SASEGT. V lost 1 base to trimming and J lost 0 bases, with 8 bases between them. This CDR3 is 15 amino acids long.

V gene TRBV27 combines with J gene TRBJ1-1; 8 nucleotides match TRBD1. The germline V gene has CDR1 MNHEY and CDR2 SMNVEV (reference sequence). The ends lost 7 bases at V and 4 bases at J; junction bases unmatched: 8. The CDR3 has 14 amino acids. The CDR3 spells CASTTQGAFTEAFF. The CDR3 nucleotides are TGTGCCAGCACTACTCAGGGGGCTTTCACTGAAGCTTTCTTT.

This clone was recorded once. The J gene is TRBJ2-5, the V gene TRBV27; D is perhaps TRBD1 (6 bases). Trimming cost V 5 bases and J 5 bases, with 18 bases left between them. This CDR3 has 15 amino acids. Germline V gene sequence: CDR1 MNHEY, CDR2 SMNVEV (reference sequence). CDR3 region: CASSLWLGAGETQYF. CDR3 nucleotides: TGTGCCAGCAGTCTATGGTTGGGGGCAGGGGAGACCCAGTACTTC.

The chain links TRBV9 to TRBJ2-3; no firm D call. Germline-derived CDR1 and CDR2 are SGDLS and YYNGEE. The V end lost 5 bases, the J end lost 8 bases, and 9 bases lay between the germline ends. This CDR3 has 11 amino acids. The CDR3 sequence: CASSRSGTQYF. Here the CDR3 DNA reads TGTGCCAGCAGTCGCTCCGGTACGCAGTATTTT.

V gene TRBV9 combines with J gene TRBJ2-3, with D possibly TRBD2 on 6 matching bases. The V gene lost 4 bases and the J gene lost 6 bases, with 21 bases spanning the gap. The CDR3 consists of 16 residues. Germline-derived CDR1 and CDR2 are SGDLS and YYNGEE. The CDR3 nucleotides are TGTGCCAGCAGCCCAGTCCGGGACTCCCTCGGTGATACGCAGTATTTT. Its protein is CASSPVRDSLGDTQYF.

The chain joins TRBV25-1 to TRBJ2-7; D may correspond to TRBD1 or TRBD2 (5 bases each). CDR1 is MGHDK and CDR2 is SYGVNS in the germline V gene. This CDR3 has 11 amino acids. V lost 7 bases to trimming and J lost 3 bases, with 7 bases between them. The CDR3 nucleotides are TGTGCCAGCACGGGGCTCTACGAGCAGTACTTC. This codes for CASTGLYEQYF.

The rearrangement uses TRBV6-5 and TRBJ2-1; D unresolved. The CDR3 extends over 12 amino acids. V dropped 4 bases and J dropped 7 bases, with 8 bases sitting between them. CDR1 is MNHEY, CDR2 SVGAGI, per germline. The CDR3 coding sequence is TGTGCCAGCAGTTTCCCCCGGAATGAGCAGTTCTTC. Its protein product is CASSFPRNEQFF.